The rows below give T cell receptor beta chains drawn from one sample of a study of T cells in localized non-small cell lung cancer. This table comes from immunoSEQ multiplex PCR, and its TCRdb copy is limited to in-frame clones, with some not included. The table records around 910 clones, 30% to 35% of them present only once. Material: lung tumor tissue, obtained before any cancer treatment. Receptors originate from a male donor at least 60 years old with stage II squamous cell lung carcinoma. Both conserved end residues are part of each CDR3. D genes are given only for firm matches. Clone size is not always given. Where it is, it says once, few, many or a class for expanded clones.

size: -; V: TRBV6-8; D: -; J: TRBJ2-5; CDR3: CASSKPGVGTQYF; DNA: TGTGCCAGCAGTAAACCAGGGGTAGGGACCCAGTACTTC
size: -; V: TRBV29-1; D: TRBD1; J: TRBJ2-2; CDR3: CSALGDRGRDGELFF; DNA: TGCAGCGCCCTGGGGGACAGGGGGCGCGACGGGGAGCTGTTTTTT
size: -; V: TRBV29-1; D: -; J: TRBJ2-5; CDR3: CSVARGGGETQYF; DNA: TGCAGCGTTGCGAGGGGGGGAGGCGAGACCCAGTACTTC
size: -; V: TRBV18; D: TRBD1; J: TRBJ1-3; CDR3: CASSPGQTGNTIYF; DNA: TGTGCCAGCTCACCGGGACAGACTGGAAACACCATATATTTT
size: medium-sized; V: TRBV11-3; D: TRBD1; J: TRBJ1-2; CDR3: CASSLEIGGAYGYTF; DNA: TGTGCCAGCAGCTTAGAAATAGGGGGCGCCTATGGCTACACCTTC
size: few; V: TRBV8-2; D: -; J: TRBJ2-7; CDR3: CASSPGTGGYEQYF; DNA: TGTGCCAGCAGTCCCGGGACAGGAGGCTACGAGCAGTACTTC
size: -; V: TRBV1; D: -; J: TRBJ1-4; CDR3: CASSRPGAGDEKLFF; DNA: TGCGCCAGCAGCCGTCCGGGGGCAGGGGATGAAAAACTGTTTTTT
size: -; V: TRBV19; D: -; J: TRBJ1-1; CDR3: CASSATAAGGWTEAFF; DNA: TGTGCCAGTAGCGCCACGGCCGCGGGGGGGTGGACTGAAGCTTTCTTT
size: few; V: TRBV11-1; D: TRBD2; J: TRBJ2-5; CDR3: CASNPGLAGYTQYF; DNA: TGTGCCAGCAACCCGGGACTAGCGGGATATACCCAGTACTTC
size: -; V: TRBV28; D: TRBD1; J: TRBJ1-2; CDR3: CASSSPGDRVYGYTF; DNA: TGTGCCAGCAGTTCCCCTGGGGACAGGGTCTATGGCTACACCTTC
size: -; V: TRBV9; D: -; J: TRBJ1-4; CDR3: CASSPPGTHNEKLFF; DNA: TGTGCCAGCAGCCCACCCGGGACACATAATGAAAAACTGTTTTTT
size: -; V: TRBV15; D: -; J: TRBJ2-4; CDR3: CATSRDLLLWREVAKNIQYF; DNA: TGTGCCACCAGCAGAGATCTTCTATTATGGAGGGAGGTAGCCAAAAACATTCAGTACTTC
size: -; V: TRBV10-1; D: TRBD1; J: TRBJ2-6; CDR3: CASSSTGSGSGANVLTF; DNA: TGCGCCAGCAGCTCGACAGGGTCGGGCTCTGGGGCCAACGTCCTGACTTTC
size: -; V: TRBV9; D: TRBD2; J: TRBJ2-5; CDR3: CASTGLAGGSQYF; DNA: TGTGCCAGCACCGGGCTAGCGGGGGGGAGCCAGTACTTC
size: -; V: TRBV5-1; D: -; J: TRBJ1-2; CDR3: CASSSSRQESYNYGYTF; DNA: TGCGCCAGCAGCTCCTCAAGACAGGAATCTTATAACTATGGCTACACCTTC
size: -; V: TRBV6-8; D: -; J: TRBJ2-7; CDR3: CAITSTGSYEQYF; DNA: TGTGCCATCACCTCCACAGGAAGCTACGAGCAGTACTTC
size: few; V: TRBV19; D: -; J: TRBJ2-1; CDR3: CASSSPTGYSYNEQFF; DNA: TGTGCCAGTAGTTCCCCGACTGGCTACTCCTACAATGAGCAGTTCTTC
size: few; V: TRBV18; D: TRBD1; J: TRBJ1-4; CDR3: CASSWGQGESEKLFF; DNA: TGTGCCAGCTCTTGGGGACAGGGAGAGAGTGAAAAACTGTTTTTT
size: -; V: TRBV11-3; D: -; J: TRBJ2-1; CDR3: CASSLGGSNNEQFF; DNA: TGTGCCAGCAGCTTAGGGGGCTCCAACAATGAGCAGTTCTTC
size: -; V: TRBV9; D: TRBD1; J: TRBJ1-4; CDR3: CASNRDRGDEKLFF; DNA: TGTGCCAGCAACCGGGACAGGGGTGATGAAAAACTGTTTTTT
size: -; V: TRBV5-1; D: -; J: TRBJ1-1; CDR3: CASSQGTPSTEAFF; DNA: TGCGCCAGCAGCCAGGGGACACCGAGCACTGAAGCTTTCTTT
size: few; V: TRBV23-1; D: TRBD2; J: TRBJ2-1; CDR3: CASSHNTGTSGSTHEQFF; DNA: TGCGCCAGCAGCCACAATACCGGGACTAGCGGGAGTACCCATGAGCAGTTCTTC
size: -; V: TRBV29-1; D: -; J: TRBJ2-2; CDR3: CSVDLSTTGELFF; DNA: TGCAGCGTTGATTTATCCACCACCGGGGAGCTGTTTTTT
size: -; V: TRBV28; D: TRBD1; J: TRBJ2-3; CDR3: CASSFGTVSWGTDTQYF; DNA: TGTGCCAGCAGTTTTGGGACAGTAAGTTGGGGCACAGATACGCAGTATTTT
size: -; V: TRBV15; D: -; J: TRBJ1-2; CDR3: CATAQLTQVYGYTF; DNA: TGTGCCACCGCTCAGTTGACCCAGGTCTATGGCTACACCTTC
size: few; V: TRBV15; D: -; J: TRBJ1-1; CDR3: CATSRDPELRGEAFF; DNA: TGTGCCACCAGCAGAGATCCCGAACTTCGGGGTGAAGCTTTCTTT
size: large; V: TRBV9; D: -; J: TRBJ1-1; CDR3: CASSEPKMNTEAFF; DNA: TGTGCCAGCAGTGAGCCGAAAATGAACACTGAAGCTTTCTTT
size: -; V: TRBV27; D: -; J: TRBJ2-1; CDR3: CASRPQGLGQFF; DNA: TGTGCCAGCAGGCCCCAAGGGCTTGGGCAGTTCTTC
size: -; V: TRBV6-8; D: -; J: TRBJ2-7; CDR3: CASSPSPYEQYF; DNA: TGTGCCAGCAGTCCTTCTCCCTACGAGCAGTACTTC